This T cell receptor beta chain was sequenced for a study of blood T cell repertoires in COVID-19. Study overall: Whether acute or convalescent, the COVID-19 samples came from the United States, Italy and Spain. In each case, the material was cDNA or gDNA derived from T cells, B-cell-depleted T cells, or PBMCs.

Original methodology: Cell counts per sample came from amplifying reference gene primers. TCRdb keeps only in-frame clones here, not all; method: immunoSEQ multiplex PCR. The V and J calls and the clone size are those of that table, but D and trimming were determined from the DNA. The data show about 220,000 clones, around 80% seen once. There are 15 residues in the CDR3. Germline V gene data show CDR1 as SGHDT and CDR2 as YYEEEE. V lost 4 bases and J lost 0, with 11 bases in between. The chain joins TRBV5-6 to TRBJ2-1; D is possibly TRBD2 (5 bases). The sequence came from a woman in her 70s with acute or convalescent COVID-19. The material sequenced was peripheral blood. The CDR3 sequence: CASSATRSSYNEQFF. CDR3 in DNA: TGTGCCAGCAGCGCCACTAGGAGCTCCTACAATGAGCAGTTCTTC.